This T cell receptor beta chain was found in a study of CD8 T cells in ankylosing spondylitis. Only a few counts were recorded for this clonotype. Its antigen is unknown. Study results and limitations: Characteristic, it appeared, of ankylosing spondylitis blood was a TCR beta motif of fewer than 10 highly homologous variants. The authors reported significant enrichment of disease-linked clones in matched ankylosing spondylitis synovial fluid.

Quantitative 5'-RACE was performed with molecular barcodes, and it yielded the TCR beta libraries. TCRdb reprocessed the 5' RACE reads via MiXCR and lists one record per CDR3 protein. The sample consists of about 440,000 distinct CDR3 sequences, roughly 17% of them appearing once. Material for sequencing was blood, either unsorted or a sorted T cell fraction (not recorded which). This TCR derives from a male donor with ankylosing spondylitis.

The CDR3 DNA is TGTGCCAGCACTCCCCTAGGGGGGGTTATTCTTAATGAGCAGTTCTTC. As protein: CASTPLGGVILNEQFF. The rearrangement links TRBV27 to TRBJ2-1; possibly TRBD2 for D (7 bases). Per the germline V gene, CDR1 is MNHEY and CDR2 is SMNVEV (reference sequence). Between the trimmed V and J ends, which lost 7 bases and 7 bases, there was a span of 23 bases. This CDR3 has 16 amino acids.